This entry describes one T cell receptor beta chain. The data stem from a study of patients and donors after allogeneic stem cell transplantation. MiXCR, applied by TCRdb to the RT-PCR reads, yields one record per CDR3 protein. The data show roughly 140,000 distinct CDR3 sequences, with over 35% seen just once and roughly 52% held by the top ten. This receptor was obtained from a human donor who was either an allogeneic HSCT recipient or a stem cell or donor lymphocyte infusion donor (not recorded which). It is not recorded whose cells these are; they may come from a transplant donor. Source material: blood, either unsorted or a sorted T cell fraction (not recorded which).

The CDR3 region is CASTISGGTNTEAFF. CDR3 in DNA: TGTGCCAGCACCATCTCGGGGGGAACGAACACTGAAGCTTTCTTT. The chain combines TRBV28 with TRBJ1-1, with a possible D match to TRBD1 (5 bases). V gave up 7 bases and J gave up 1 base, with 16 bases separating them. Germline-derived CDR1 and CDR2 are MDHEN and SYDVKM. CDR3 length equals 15 residues.